This TCR beta chain was recorded in a study of cytomegalovirus exposure and HLA in healthy donors. In the study overall: In a later analysis, the roughly 120 validation repertoires were reported to have used the same platform as the roughly 730 first-cohort repertoires. Findings and limits, study-wide: Specificity for CMV antigens was confirmed in vitro for three of the CMV-associated chains. According to a subsequent analysis, TCR clusters from the first cohort were inclined to appear together in the 120 validation repertoires.

Turning to this clone: Its matching antigen is unknown. This sample also contains other DNA sequences that code for the same CDR3.

The method was immunoSEQ multiplex PCR; TCRdb's version includes in-frame clones alone and lacks a portion of them. This table holds roughly 190,000 clones, about 83% found once. The CDR3 contains 12 residues. The V and J ends lost 6 bases and 1 base respectively, with 9 bases between them. The germline gives CDR1 SQVTM, CDR2 ANQGSEA. This TCR came from a woman under 30 in good health and CMV-seronegative. The sequenced material came from PBMCs. The chain combines TRBV29-1 with TRBJ2-5; D possibly corresponds to TRBD1 (6 bases). The CDR3, as DNA: TGCAGCGTGGGGGCAGGCCAAGAGACCCAGTACTTC. It encodes CSVGAGQETQYF.